The 31 T cell receptor beta chains listed next were all sequenced from one sample in a study of CD8 T cells in ankylosing spondylitis. TCRdb re-called the 5' RACE reads with MiXCR, one entry per CDR3 protein. The sample has about 240,000 distinct CDR3 sequences, roughly 8.2% seen once; the top ten hold approximately 4.8%. Sequenced sample: blood, either unsorted or a sorted T cell fraction (not recorded which). Every receptor here comes from a female donor with ankylosing spondylitis or in good health (not recorded which).

The table lists this clonotype with many counts. The CDR3 loop is CASSRQGSGELFF. For the CDR3, the DNA is TGCGCCAGCAGTCGACAGGGGAGTGGGGAGCTGTTTTTT. The rearrangement uses TRBV5-1 and TRBJ2-2, with 8 positions matching TRBD1. The CDR3 runs 13 residues. The junction had 5 bases not matched to a gene; V was cut back by 5 bases and J by 8 bases. CDR1 and CDR2 (germline): SGHRS, YFSETQ.

This clonotype was picked up many times. The V call is TRBV5-1, the J call TRBJ2-7; D is ambiguous. The germline V gene has CDR1 SGHRS and CDR2 YFSETQ. Trimming left V 0 bases short and J 5 bases short, with 9 bases between. This CDR3 is built from 13 residues. The CDR3 loop is CASSLEGRNEQYF. The CDR3 DNA sequence: TGCGCCAGCAGCTTGGAGGGCAGGAACGAGCAGTACTTC.

In its sample, this clonotype was seen many times. The chain employs TRBV20-1 and TRBJ2-1; D is ambiguous. This CDR3 has 14 amino acids. The V gene lost 4 bases and the J gene lost 0 bases, with 10 bases spanning the gap. From germline, CDR1 is DFQATT and CDR2 SNEGSKA (reference sequence). This CDR3 reads CSANEQSSYNEQFF. The CDR3, as DNA: TGCAGTGCTAATGAGCAAAGCTCCTACAATGAGCAGTTCTTC.

V usage is TRBV18 and J usage is TRBJ2-5; D ambiguous. Germline values: CDR1 KGHSH, CDR2 LQKENI. CDR3 length: 15 amino acids. The ends were cut back, 2 bases at V and 5 bases at J, with 15 bases in the middle. Here the CDR3 reads CASSPGSATRETQYF. The CDR3 DNA is TGTGCCAGCTCACCAGGGTCGGCGACGAGGGAGACCCAGTACTTC.

This clonotype was recorded at least ten times. The rearrangement uses TRBV2 and TRBJ2-3; D gene uncertain. Germline V gene data show CDR1 as SNHLY and CDR2 as FYNNEI. The V end was cut by 6 bases, the J end by 0 bases, with 10 bases between. This CDR3 has 14 residues. Here the CDR3 DNA reads TGTGCCAGCAGCTACAGATTTAGCACAGATACGCAGTATTTT. As protein: CASSYRFSTDTQYF.

In its sample, this clonotype was seen a few times. The chain recombines TRBV3-1 with TRBJ2-7; TRBD2 agrees at 10 bases. Germline V gene data show CDR1 as LGHDT and CDR2 as YNNKEL (reference sequence). The CDR3 length is 15 residues. The trim removed 4 bases at V and 9 bases at J, leaving 12 bases unmatched. The CDR3 is CASSLGLADTTGQYF. DNA of the CDR3: TGTGCCAGCAGCCTAGGACTAGCGGATACTACGGGGCAGTACTTC.

This clonotype was recorded many times. The rearrangement uses TRBV6-2 or TRBV6-3 and TRBJ2-7; D is ambiguous. Trimming stripped 6 bases from V and 5 bases from J, with 14 bases between. This CDR3 has 13 residues. Germline CDR1 is MNHEY and CDR2 is SVGEGT. Here the CDR3 reads CASSSGGWDEQYF. The CDR3 bases are TGTGCCAGCAGCTCAGGCGGCTGGGACGAGCAGTACTTC.

At least ten counts were recorded for this clonotype. The V gene is TRBV7-2, the J gene TRBJ1-2, with 8 positions matching TRBD1. V trimming: 4 bases; J trimming: 8 bases; junction bases outside the gene matches: 6. CDR1 is SGHTA, CDR2 FQGNSA, per germline. This CDR3 spans 13 amino acids. The CDR3 protein is CASSWGQAAGYTF. CDR3 DNA: TGTGCCAGCAGCTGGGGACAGGCGGCGGGCTACACCTTC.

This clonotype was observed at least ten times. The chain combines TRBV20-1 with TRBJ2-3; D is perhaps TRBD2 (5 bases). Germline CDR1 DFQATT, CDR2 SNEGSKA (reference sequence). The CDR3 loop spans 11 amino acids. Trimming pared 3 bases from V and 4 bases from J, leaving 5 bases between. The CDR3 loop reads CSARRADTQYF. The CDR3, as DNA: TGCAGTGCTAGGCGGGCAGATACGCAGTATTTT.

The CDR3, as DNA: TGTGCCAGCAGCCCAGTGGCGGGCGGGGAGCTGTTTTTT. Residues: CASSPVAGGELFF. This chain joins TRBV7-2 and TRBJ2-2, with a weak D call TRBD2 (5 bases). Germline CDR1 SGHTA, CDR2 FQGNSA. The CDR3 sequence is 13 residues long. V gave up 5 bases and J gave up 7 bases, with 11 bases separating them.

This clonotype was recorded many times. In DNA, the CDR3 is TGTGCCAGCAGTTACCAGTCTAGCGGGACCCCCTACAATGAGCAGTTCTTC. It encodes CASSYQSSGTPYNEQFF. The V and J genes are TRBV6-5 and TRBJ2-1; TRBD2 matches 9 bases. The CDR3 loop spans 17 amino acids. Germline V gives CDR1 MNHEY, CDR2 SVGAGI. V lost 2 bases to trimming and J lost 2 bases; unmatched junction nucleotides: 7.

This clonotype has at least ten counts. The chain has TRBV4-3 and TRBJ1-2; no clear D. V was cut by 0 bases and J by 4 bases, with 15 bases left in between. The CDR3 sequence is 16 residues long. The V gene's germline CDR1 is LGHNA and CDR2 YSLEER. As DNA, the CDR3 is TGCGCCAGCAGCCAAGATACCCTGAGCGGCGGCTATGGCTACACCTTC. It encodes CASSQDTLSGGYGYTF.

This chain uses TRBV28 with TRBJ2-5, with 8 nucleotides matching TRBD1. V was pared by 1 base and J by 2 bases, with 3 bases of the junction left unmatched. CDR3 size: 15 residues. Germline V lookup: CDR1 MDHEN, CDR2 SYDVKM. The CDR3 reads CASSLSGQGQETQYF. Here the CDR3 DNA reads TGTGCCAGCAGTTTATCCGGACAGGGTCAAGAGACCCAGTACTTC.

At least ten counts were recorded for this clonotype. This chain links TRBV2 with TRBJ1-1, with D unresolved. Germline values: CDR1 SNHLY, CDR2 FYNNEI. Trimming removed 3 bases from V and 6 bases from J, with 11 bases in between. This CDR3 has 13 amino acids. The DNA for the CDR3 is TGTGCCAGCAGTGACCGGGCAGGACCTGAAGCTTTCTTT. Amino acid sequence: CASSDRAGPEAFF. The whole variable domain, filled in from reference TRBV2 and TRBJ1-1, reads EPEVTQTPSHQVTQMGQEVILRCVPISNHLYFYWYRQILGQKVEFLVSFYNNEISEKSEIFDDQFSVERPDGSNFTLKIRSTKLEDSAMYFCASSDRAGPEAFFGQGTRLTVV.

The table lists this clonotype with many counts. This chain connects TRBV25-1 to TRBJ1-1; TRBD1 is a possible D gene (6 bases). This CDR3 spans 12 amino acids. From germline, CDR1 is MGHDK and CDR2 SYGVNS. Trimming shortened V by 3 bases and J by 9 bases, and 11 bases separated the two germline ends. CDR3 sequence: CASSDPDSQAFF. The DNA for the CDR3 is TGTGCCAGCAGTGACCCGGACAGTCAAGCTTTCTTT.

This clonotype occurred many times. The chain carries TRBV20-1 and TRBJ2-1, with 7 positions matching TRBD2. In germline, CDR1 is DFQATT, CDR2 SNEGSKA (reference sequence). The J segment lost 6 bases and the V segment lost 0 bases, leaving 11 bases of the junction unmatched. This CDR3 spans 16 amino acids. DNA for the CDR3: TGCAGTGCTAGAGATAGTGGACTAGATTTCCGCAATGAGCAGTTCTTC. Translating it yields CSARDSGLDFRNEQFF.

This clonotype was counted ten times or more. The rearrangement joins TRBV25-1 to TRBJ1-1; the match to TRBD1 covers 7 bases. The CDR3 is 16 residues long. J lost 2 bases, V lost 3 bases, and 9 bases had no gene match. The germline CDR1 and CDR2 sequences are MGHDK and SYGVNS. The CDR3 spells CASSDEGHRGNTEAFF. The CDR3 DNA is TGTGCCAGCAGTGACGAAGGTCACAGGGGAAACACTGAAGCTTTCTTT.

This clonotype was detected a few times. J is TRBJ2-5 and V is TRBV3-1; no clear D gene. V lost 2 bases and J lost 5, with 6 bases in between. Germline V CDR1 and CDR2: LGHDT, YNNKEL (reference sequence). The CDR3 has 12 residues. CDR3 nucleotide sequence: TGTGCCAGCAGCCAACAGCCGGAGACCCAGTACTTC. This encodes CASSQQPETQYF.

This clonotype was seen repeatedly, ten times or more. The chain has TRBV29-1 and TRBJ2-2; a weak D match, TRBD1 (6 bases). Trimming cost V 5 bases and J 5 bases, with 15 bases left between them. The germline gives CDR1 SQVTM, CDR2 ANQGSEA. CDR3 length: 14 amino acids. The CDR3 region is CSVTGTKFTGELFF. The CDR3 coding sequence is TGCAGCGTTACCGGGACAAAATTTACCGGGGAGCTGTTTTTT.

This clonotype has ten or more counts. The chain recombines TRBV29-1 with TRBJ2-7; either TRBD1 or TRBD2 may supply D (6 bases each). With 6 bases removed from V and 7 bases from J, the gap between germline ends came to 13 bases. The CDR3 has 11 amino acids. CDR1 is SQVTM, CDR2 ANQGSEA, per germline. The CDR3 protein is CSVGGLGEQYF. The CDR3 nucleotides read TGCAGCGTCGGGGGCCTCGGGGAGCAGTACTTC.

This clonotype was counted ten times or more. This chain joins TRBV29-1 and TRBJ1-1, with 7 nucleotides matching TRBD1. Germline assignment: CDR1 SQVTM and CDR2 ANQGSEA. There are 13 residues in the CDR3. J gave up 1 base and V 6 bases, and 5 bases lay outside the gene matches. CDR3 region: CSVTGMGNTEAFF. The CDR3 DNA reads TGCAGCGTGACAGGGATGGGGAACACTGAAGCTTTCTTT.

This clonotype has at least ten counts. The CDR3 DNA is TGCGCCAGCAGCTTGGGACACGAGCTGAACACTGAAGCTTTCTTT. Translated: CASSLGHELNTEAFF. The chain uses TRBV5-1 and TRBJ1-1; no clear D gene. This CDR3 has 15 residues. Germline V gene lookup returns CDR1 SGHRS and CDR2 YFSETQ. V lost 0 bases, J lost 0 bases, and 9 bases lay in between.

Ten or more counts support this clonotype. This chain uses TRBV27 with TRBJ2-7; D remains ambiguous. Trimming left V 1 base short and J 5 bases short, with 9 bases between. The length of the CDR3 is 13 residues. CDR1 MNHEY and CDR2 SMNVEV come from the germline V gene (reference sequence). For the CDR3, the DNA is TGTGCCAGCAGTTTATATTATAGACACGAGCAGTACTTC. It encodes CASSLYYRHEQYF.

This chain links TRBV28 with TRBJ2-7; D is unclear. Between the trimmed V and J ends, which lost 4 bases and 2 bases, there was a span of 6 bases. The CDR3 loop spans 12 amino acids. CDR1 MDHEN and CDR2 SYDVKM come from the germline V gene. The CDR3 loop is CASSWSAYEQYF. The CDR3 nucleotides are TGTGCCAGCAGTTGGTCTGCCTACGAGCAGTACTTC.

This clonotype was recorded at least ten times. The J gene is TRBJ2-5, the V gene TRBV7-2; D is unresolved. This CDR3 region has 15 residues. The V end was cut by 2 bases, the J end by 1 base, with 11 bases between. Germline CDR1 is SGHTA and CDR2 is FQGNSA. The CDR3 sequence is CASSLFGLSQETQYF. CDR3 nucleotide sequence: TGTGCCAGCAGCTTATTCGGCCTCTCCCAAGAGACCCAGTACTTC. The full variable domain, rest sourced from reference TRBV7-2 and TRBJ2-5, is GAGVSQSPSNKVTEKGKDVELRCDPISGHTALYWYRQSLGQGLEFLIYFQGNSAPDKSGLPSDRFSAERTGGSVSTLTIQRTQQEDSAVYLCASSLFGLSQETQYFGPGTRLLVL.

This clonotype was picked up many times. The chain combines TRBV7-6 with TRBJ1-1; 9 bases map to TRBD1. Trimming at V came to 0 bases and at J to 8 bases, leaving 1 base not matched to a gene. Germline V lookup: CDR1 SGHVS, CDR2 FNYEAQ. The CDR3 is made up of 13 amino acids. This CDR3 is CASSLAGTGEAFF. For the CDR3, the DNA is TGTGCCAGCAGCTTAGCTGGGACAGGGGAAGCTTTCTTT.

There are many counts of this clonotype. The chain combines TRBV5-5 with TRBJ2-3, with 8 bases matching TRBD2. CDR1 and CDR2 (germline): SGHKS, YYEKEE (reference sequence). J was trimmed by 1 base and V by 1 base; bases with no gene match: 8. This CDR3 has 17 amino acids. For the CDR3, the DNA is TGTGCCAGCAGCTTGACGGGACTAGTAGTAGGCACAGATACGCAGTATTTT. It translates to CASSLTGLVVGTDTQYF.

This clonotype was observed many times. This chain's CDR3 is CASREDAYEQYF. Written as DNA, the CDR3 is TGCGCCAGCAGGGAGGACGCCTACGAGCAGTACTTC. This sequence joins TRBV5-1 and TRBJ2-7; the D gene is possibly TRBD2 (5 bases). Trimming took 5 bases from V and 2 from J, leaving 8 bases between them. The germline V gene has CDR1 SGHRS and CDR2 YFSETQ. This CDR3 has 12 amino acids.

This clonotype was found once. A much larger clone lies a single base off, so this may be a read error. The chain has TRBV18 and TRBJ1-2, with a tentative D call TRBD1 (6 bases). The CDR3 contains 13 residues. The germline V gene has CDR1 KGHSH and CDR2 LQKENI. CDR3 in amino acids: CAGSSQQGNGYTF. In nucleotides, the CDR3 is TGTGCCGGCTCATCGCAGCAGGGGAACGGCTACACCTTC.

This rearrangement joins TRBV7-8 to TRBJ2-7; the D is unclear. The CDR3 has 14 amino acids. Per germline, CDR1 SGHVS and CDR2 FQNEAQ. Trimming left V 7 bases short and J 3 bases short, with 16 bases between. In nucleotides, the CDR3 is TGTGCCAGCACCATACGGACGTTTGGCTACGAGCAGTACTTC. As protein: CASTIRTFGYEQYF.

There are many counts of this clonotype. This chain uses TRBV12-3 or TRBV12-4 with TRBJ1-1, with D hard to call. The CDR3 sequence is 12 residues long. V shed 6 bases and J shed 11 bases, with 16 bases lying between them. CDR3 in amino acids: CASREGVTGAFF. CDR3 in DNA: TGTGCCAGCAGAGAAGGCGTCACCGGGGCTTTCTTT.